This T cell receptor (beta chain) originates from a study of T cells in Graves' hyperthyroidism and ophthalmopathy. Study information: The authors collected peripheral blood at initial diagnosis, before any treatment.

Ophthalmopathy cases scored 3 or more on the Clinical Activity Score and 4 or more on NOSPECS grade, with duration below 3 months. Fresh 10 ml peripheral blood yielded PBMCs. Researchers amplified the TCR beta CDR3 regions from RNA transcripts. With the HTBI primer set, the TCR CDR3 went through a first round of RT-PCR. Via MiXCR, TCRdb re-called the multiplex PCR reads, giving one row per CDR3 protein. The table shows roughly 550,000 distinct CDR3 sequences, with more than 15% occurring only once. Study results and limitations: Ophthalmopathy could be told apart from stable hyperthyroidism with a 13 V-J model.

This clonotype has a count of ten or more. As yet, its antigen is unknown. The length of the CDR3 is 14 residues. Germline CDR1 and CDR2: MNHNS and SASEGT. V was trimmed by 5 bases and J by 5 bases, leaving 16 bases between them. Material: blood. The rearrangement links TRBV6-1 to TRBJ2-7; D is ambiguous. The source of this sequence is a woman aged 25 to 39 with Graves' ophthalmopathy. CDR3 residues: CASSYDPGLNEQYF. The DNA of the CDR3 is TGTGCCAGCAGTTACGACCCAGGCCTGAACGAGCAGTACTTC.